These T cell receptor beta chains were read from a single sample in a study of CD8+ T cells in alopecia areata. The method was immunoSEQ multiplex PCR; TCRdb's version includes in-frame clones alone and lacks a portion of them. The table records tens of thousands of clones, about two thirds of them present only once. Sequenced here: CD8+ T cells sorted from blood, sampled at week 4, from a patient treated with tofacitinib. The receptor source for this set is a human donor with alopecia areata. Each CDR3 is given with its conserved first and last residue. A D gene is named only where the DNA matches it firmly. Some rows mark clone size as missing; the rest say once, few, many or name a class of expanded clone.

d_call	v_call	j_call	clone_size	cdr3_aa	cdr3_nt
-	TRBV28	TRBJ2-7	few	CASSDGPYEQYF	TGTGCCAGCAGTGACGGACCGTACGAGCAGTACTTC
TRBD1	TRBV27	TRBJ2-1	-	CASSGQGPYNEQFF	TGTGCCAGCTCTGGACAGGGGCCCTACAATGAGCAGTTCTTC
-	TRBV29-1	TRBJ1-1	few	CSVPAGGAEAFF	TGCAGCGTTCCGGCAGGAGGGGCTGAAGCTTTCTTT
-	TRBV7-8	TRBJ2-1	-	CASSLSNPRNEQFF	TGTGCCAGCAGCTTATCAAATCCCCGGAATGAGCAGTTCTTC
-	TRBV30	TRBJ2-7	few	CAWSVTKGGEQYF	TGTGCCTGGAGTGTAACTAAGGGGGGCGAGCAGTACTTC
-	TRBV14	TRBJ1-6	-	CASSRARISSYNSPLHF	TGTGCCAGCAGCCGAGCTCGGATAAGCTCCTATAATTCACCCCTCCACTTT
TRBD1	TRBV19	TRBJ1-1	few	CASSIDREKAGITEAFF	TGTGCCAGTAGTATCGACAGGGAAAAGGCCGGGATCACTGAAGCTTTCTTT
-	TRBV29-1	TRBJ2-2	-	CSARGGSGELFF	TGCAGCGCCCGTGGGGGTTCCGGGGAGCTGTTTTTT
-	TRBV2	TRBJ2-5	once	CASFLTQETQYF	TGTGCCAGCTTTCTTACCCAAGAGACCCAGTACTTC
-	TRBV6-6	TRBJ1-1	-	CASIQGLEAFF	TGTGCCAGCATTCAGGGTTTAGAGGCTTTCTTT
-	TRBV7-9	TRBJ1-1	-	CATRTDSGNTEAFF	TGTGCCACCCGGACGGATTCGGGGAACACTGAAGCTTTCTTT
TRBD1	TRBV27	TRBJ1-5	few	CASRPGTGTNQPQHF	TGTGCCAGCAGGCCCGGGACAGGGACTAATCAGCCCCAGCATTTT
-	TRBV2	TRBJ1-6	-	CASSETGISYNSPLHF	TGTGCCAGCAGTGAAACAGGGATATCCTATAATTCACCCCTCCACTTT
-	TRBV30	TRBJ2-1	-	CAWSVLLRGLYNEQFF	TGTGCCTGGAGTGTACTTCTCCGGGGGCTATACAATGAGCAGTTCTTC
-	TRBV29-1	TRBJ1-2	few	CSVEPSNYGYTF	TGCAGCGTTGAACCTTCTAACTATGGCTACACCTTC
-	TRBV19	TRBJ2-1	-	CASSMRQDGYNEQFF	TGTGCCAGTAGTATGCGGCAGGACGGCTACAATGAGCAGTTCTTC
TRBD2	TRBV5-6	TRBJ2-5	-	CASSFGLAGGQKETQYF	TGTGCCAGCAGCTTTGGACTAGCGGGGGGACAAAAAGAGACCCAGTACTTC
-	TRBV6-1	TRBJ2-7	-	CASQGGDTYEQYF	TGTGCCAGCCAGGGGGGGGACACCTACGAGCAGTACTTC
-	TRBV7-6	TRBJ2-2	many	CASSRPRPGELFF	TGTGCCAGCAGCCGGCCAAGGCCCGGGGAGCTATTTTTT
-	TRBV12-5	TRBJ2-1	-	CASGLARTTSYNEQFF	TGTGCTAGTGGTTTGGCACGAACCACCAGCTACAATGAGCAGTTCTTC
-	TRBV30	TRBJ2-1	-	CAWSAASGEQFF	TGTGCCTGGAGTGCTGCGTCGGGGGAGCAGTTCTTC
-	TRBV7-9	TRBJ1-1	-	CASSDFSGEAFF	TGTGCCAGCAGCGACTTCAGTGGTGAAGCTTTCTTT
-	TRBV5-1	TRBJ2-7	-	CASSLTTAGVGEQYF	TGCGCCAGCAGCTTGACGACGGCAGGGGTGGGCGAGCAGTACTTC
-	TRBV30	TRBJ2-2	-	CAWRPLRTGELFF	TGTGCCTGGAGACCCCTGAGGACCGGGGAGCTGTTTTTT